This record concerns one T cell receptor (beta chain) sequence. Its target is unknown. V trimming: 6 bases; J trimming: 1 base; junction bases outside the gene matches: 5. This CDR3 spans 14 amino acids. From germline, CDR1 is LNHDA and CDR2 SQIVND (reference sequence). The run of the v3.0 immunoSEQ assay was at survey level. Some clones are missing from TCRdb's copy, which holds only in-frame ones; the method was immunoSEQ multiplex PCR. Here the sample spans about 35,000 clones, around 79% being singletons. This sample stems from a study of long-term antiretroviral therapy in people with HIV. Overall study results and limits: Pre-ART clonal expansion yielded clones that dominated the repertoire at all time points.

The source of this sequence is a man aged 45 to 65 with HIV. The sample consisted of unsorted PBMCs, taken 3 years after starting antiretroviral therapy. The chain has TRBV19 and TRBJ1-1, with 7 bases fitting TRBD1. As DNA, the CDR3 is TGTGCCAGTAGGGGGACAGACCCGAACACTGAAGCTTTCTTT. Its translation is CASRGTDPNTEAFF.